This TCR beta chain was retrieved from a study of T cell changes during pregnancy in multiple sclerosis. The CDR3 length is 15 residues. Germline loops: CDR1 SGDLS, CDR2 YYNGEE. V dropped 2 bases and J dropped 4; count of bases not matched to a gene: 3. This table comes from immunoSEQ multiplex PCR, and its TCRdb copy is limited to in-frame clones, with some not included. The table has just under 65,000 clones, 91% seen once. This TCR was recovered from a female donor in good health, enrolled as a control in a pregnancy study. The material sequenced was peripheral blood, taken after pregnancy. The chain couples TRBV9 to TRBJ2-5; 12 bases agree with TRBD2. As DNA, the CDR3 is TGTGCCAGCAGCGTGACTAGCGGGGGTCTAGAGACCCAGTACTTC. This translates into CASSVTSGGLETQYF.